The rows below give T cell receptor beta chains drawn from one sample of a study of blood T cell repertoires in COVID-19. Repertoires were generated with immunoSEQ multiplex PCR, while TCRdb's copy carries only in-frame clones and drops some. Of roughly 240,000 clones in the sample, roughly 82% were seen once. Sequencing used PBMCs or T cells enriched from blood (not recorded which). The origin of the receptors is a woman in her fifties or sixties who had recovered from COVID-19. CDR3s include the opening cysteine and the closing phenylalanine or tryptophan. A D gene is named only where the DNA matches it firmly. For some rows the clone size is stated as once, few or many, or as a class when expanded; others skip it.

J gene	clone size	D gene	V gene	CDR3 protein	CDR3 DNA
TRBJ2-7	.	.	TRBV6-5	CASSLEATGVEQYF	TGTGCCAGCAGCCTCGAGGCAACAGGAGTCGAGCAGTACTTC
TRBJ2-7	.	.	TRBV27	CASSLAQGYEQYF	TGTGCCAGCAGTTTAGCTCAGGGCTACGAGCAGTACTTC
TRBJ2-7	.	.	TRBV28	CASSLQGLVYHEQYF	TGTGCCAGCAGTTTGCAGGGGCTGGTATACCACGAGCAGTACTTC
TRBJ2-7	.	TRBD2	TRBV7-2	CASSLLAARPSEQYF	TGTGCCAGCAGCCTCCTAGCGGCACGCCCCAGCGAGCAGTACTTC
TRBJ1-1	.	.	TRBV7-9	CASHGGGLNTEAFF	TGTGCCAGCCATGGGGGAGGGTTGAACACTGAAGCTTTCTTT
TRBJ2-2	.	.	TRBV28	CASSLAGFTGELFF	TGTGCCAGCAGTTTAGCGGGGTTCACCGGGGAGCTGTTTTTT
TRBJ2-7	.	.	TRBV3-1/TRBV3-2	CASSQDISYEQYF	TGTGCCAGCAGCCAAGATATCTCCTACGAGCAGTACTTC
TRBJ1-1	many	TRBD1	TRBV5-1	CASSARQGLRTEAFF	TGCGCCAGCAGCGCCCGACAGGGACTGCGGACTGAAGCTTTCTTT
TRBJ2-7	.	TRBD1	TRBV30	CAWTRLGQGYEQYF	TGTGCCTGGACTAGACTGGGACAGGGCTACGAGCAGTACTTC
TRBJ1-5	.	TRBD1	TRBV2	CASNRGLDQPQHF	TGTGCCAGCAACAGGGGGCTTGATCAGCCCCAGCATTTT
TRBJ1-2	.	.	TRBV7-9	CASSFSEGAVYGYTF	TGTGCCAGCAGCTTCTCTGAGGGCGCGGTGTATGGCTACACCTTC
TRBJ2-7	.	.	TRBV4-1	CASSLQGLGYEQYF	TGCGCCAGCAGCCTTCAGGGACTGGGCTACGAGCAGTACTTC
TRBJ2-1	.	.	TRBV11-2	CASSVINEQFF	TGTGCCAGCAGCGTTATTAATGAGCAGTTCTTC
TRBJ1-4	.	.	TRBV15	CATSRDRGGSGEKLFF	TGTGCCACCAGCAGAGATCGTGGGGGGTCTGGTGAAAAACTGTTTTTT
TRBJ1-1	few	.	TRBV30	CAWSAGPHTEAFF	TGTGCCTGGAGTGCGGGTCCCCACACTGAAGCTTTCTTT
TRBJ1-3	.	.	TRBV14	CASSQDFLSGNTIYF	TGTGCCAGCAGCCAAGATTTCCTCTCTGGAAACACCATATATTTT